The 19 T cell receptor beta chains given below trace back to one sample, sequenced in a study of vaccination and CD4 T cells after COVID-19. Treatment described: approximately 9-day PBMC culture with coronavirus spike peptide pools or control peptides (ViraFEST assay). These receptors have no known antigen. Sequenced with the Oncomine TCR Beta short-read assay was DNA taken from cultured CD4+ T cells. TCRdb reanalysed the PCR reads using MiXCR and keeps one entry per CDR3 protein. The table includes about 3,300 distinct CDR3 sequences, approximately 83% detected once. The source material was CD4+ T cells from blood, cultured in vitro. Receptors originate from a human donor who had recovered from COVID-19.

V and J are TRBV20-1 and TRBJ1-5; no clear D. V gave up 3 bases and J gave up 2 bases, with 26 bases separating them. The CDR3 extends over 19 amino acids. The germline V gene encodes CDR1 DFQATT and CDR2 SNEGSKA (reference sequence). CDR3 loop: CSASWEWAAAQTGNQPQHF. Here the CDR3 DNA reads TGCAGTGCTAGTTGGGAGTGGGCTGCAGCTCAAACGGGCAATCAGCCCCAGCATTTT.

This clonotype is large (0.1 to 1%) within its sample. The chain carries TRBV11-2 and TRBJ1-2, with D possibly matching TRBD1 (5 bases). The V end was cut by 5 bases, the J end by 4 bases, with 17 bases between. The length of the CDR3 is 15 residues. Looked up from germline, CDR1 is SGHAT and CDR2 is FQNNGV. For the CDR3, the DNA is TGTGCCAGCAGCCCAAGGGAGGGGACCCCCTATGGCTACACCTTC. Its translation is CASSPREGTPYGYTF.

The chain has TRBV6-4 and TRBJ1-2; unclear D gene. Per germline, CDR1 MRHNA and CDR2 SNTAGT. The CDR3 contains 14 residues. V lost 4 bases and J 8 bases, leaving 17 bases between the germline ends. The CDR3 DNA reads as TGTGCCAGCAGTGCCTACGTCGGGGTACGCGGCTACACCTTC. Translation: CASSAYVGVRGYTF.

The V call is TRBV19, the J call TRBJ1-5; D is perhaps TRBD1 (5 bases). The ends were cut back, 3 bases at V and 7 bases at J, with 16 bases in the middle. The CDR3 contains 15 residues. In germline, CDR1 is LNHDA, CDR2 SQIVND (reference sequence). Written as DNA, the CDR3 is TGTGCCAGTAGTATCCTAAGAGGGGAGACCCAGCCCCAGCATTTT. This encodes CASSILRGETQPQHF.

The gene calls are TRBV27 and TRBJ2-7; 9 nucleotides line up with TRBD1. V was clipped by 6 bases and J by 3 bases; unmatched bases: 3. The CDR3 is 13 residues long. Germline V gives CDR1 MNHEY, CDR2 SMNVEV (reference sequence). CDR3 nucleotides: TGTGCCAGCAGGGGGACAGGGTTCTACGAGCAGTACTTC. Its translation is CASRGTGFYEQYF.

V and J are TRBV20-1 and TRBJ1-2, with 11 bases that match TRBD1. The junction had 10 bases not matched to a gene; V was cut back by 5 bases and J by 8 bases. Per the germline V gene, CDR1 is DFQATT and CDR2 is SNEGSKA (reference sequence). This CDR3 has 14 residues. The CDR3 sequence is CSAGPDRGRTGYTF. In DNA form, the CDR3 reads TGCAGTGCTGGACCGGACAGGGGGCGGACGGGCTACACCTTC.

This rearrangement joins TRBV24-1 to TRBJ1-2, with TRBD1 matching 8 bases. V shed 1 base, J shed 8 bases, and the junction held 5 bases outside the gene matches. This CDR3 contains 14 residues. Germline V lookup: CDR1 KGHDR, CDR2 SFDVKD. CDR3 nucleotide sequence: TGTGCCACCAGTGATTTAGGACAGGGAGACGGCTACACCTTC. Amino acids: CATSDLGQGDGYTF.

The chain links TRBV2 to TRBJ1-6; TRBD1 matches 7 bases. Germline trimming cut 7 bases from V and 5 bases from J; bases unmatched to any gene: 5. Germline V CDR1 and CDR2: SNHLY, FYNNEI. The CDR3 sequence is 14 residues long. CDR3 DNA: TGTGCCAGCAAAGGGGGCATCAATAATTCACCCCTCCACTTT. Translation gives CASKGGINNSPLHF.

By share, this clonotype ranks as large (0.1 to 1%). This chain links TRBV7-2 with TRBJ2-7; D call uncertain. CDR1 SGHTA and CDR2 FQGNSA come from the germline V gene. This CDR3 has 13 residues. V shed 1 base and J shed 8 bases, with 12 bases lying between them. CDR3 DNA sequence: TGTGCCAGCAGCTTAGAGACGGTCGCTAAGCAGTACTTC. Amino acids: CASSLETVAKQYF. The whole variable domain, filled in from reference TRBV7-2 and TRBJ2-7, reads GAGVSQSPSNKVTEKGKDVELRCDPISGHTALYWYRQSLGQGLEFLIYFQGNSAPDKSGLPSDRFSAERTGGSVSTLTIQRTQQEDSAVYLCASSLETVAKQYFGPGTRLTVT.

J is TRBJ1-6 and V is TRBV4-3; TRBD1 matches 7 bases. Germline V gene sequence: CDR1 LGHNA, CDR2 YSLEER. The CDR3 has 16 amino acids. The J segment lost 6 bases and the V segment lost 3 bases, leaving 8 bases of the junction unmatched. CDR3 region: CASSQITTGTNSPLHF. CDR3 DNA sequence: TGCGCCAGCAGCCAGATAACGACAGGGACTAATTCACCCCTCCACTTT.

The V call is TRBV6-1, the J call TRBJ2-7; the D gene could be TRBD1 or TRBD2 (5 bases each). The CDR3 has 15 residues. Germline assignment: CDR1 MNHNS and CDR2 SASEGT. V shed 6 bases and J shed 1 base, with 16 bases lying between them. The CDR3 DNA reads as TGTGCCAGCAGGCCCTGGGACGTTAGATCCTACGAGCAGTACTTC. As protein: CASRPWDVRSYEQYF.

This clonotype came up a few times. The chain uses TRBV27 and TRBJ2-3, with D perhaps TRBD2 (5 bases). V was cut by 9 bases and J by 3 bases, with 13 bases left in between. The germline V gene encodes CDR1 MNHEY and CDR2 SMNVEV (reference sequence). This CDR3 contains 13 residues. CDR3 sequence reads: CASTTRLTDTQYF. CDR3 DNA: TGTGCCAGTACGACCCGACTAACAGATACGCAGTATTTT.

The genes are TRBV25-1 and TRBJ2-1; no clear D gene. CDR1 is MGHDK, CDR2 SYGVNS, per germline. This CDR3 has 14 residues. V lost 0 bases and J 7 bases, leaving 10 bases between the germline ends. The CDR3 spells CASSEYLRVNEQFF. CDR3 nucleotide sequence: TGTGCCAGCAGTGAATATTTGAGAGTGAATGAGCAGTTCTTC.

The chain employs TRBV11-2 and TRBJ2-5; TRBD1 matches 7 bases. CDR3 size: 13 residues. Germline CDR1 reads SGHAT; CDR2 reads FQNNGV. With 5 bases clipped from V and 5 bases from J, the junction kept 5 bases outside the gene matches. DNA for the CDR3: TGTGCCAGCAGCGGTGGGACAGAGGAGACCCAGTACTTC. Amino acids: CASSGGTEETQYF.

This sequence joins TRBV20-1 and TRBJ1-5; 8 bases fit TRBD1. Germline V gene lookup returns CDR1 DFQATT and CDR2 SNEGSKA (reference sequence). V dropped 6 bases and J dropped 6; count of bases not matched to a gene: 7. The CDR3 is 13 residues long. The CDR3 reads CSARKDRGQPQHF. The CDR3 region has the DNA TGCAGTGCGAGAAAAGACAGGGGTCAGCCCCAGCATTTT.

The V gene is TRBV12-3 or TRBV12-4, the J gene TRBJ1-2, with D hard to call. The CDR3 length is 13 residues. Trimming removed 3 bases from V and 4 bases from J, with 9 bases in between. The CDR3 DNA sequence: TGTGCCAGCAGTTTTCTGAACAGCTATGGCTACACCTTC. Translation: CASSFLNSYGYTF.

The gene calls are TRBV5-8 and TRBJ1-5; D is possibly TRBD1 (5 bases). Germline V CDR1 and CDR2: SGHTS, YDEGEE. The CDR3 totals 13 residues. V gave up 6 bases and J gave up 5 bases, with 12 bases separating them. The CDR3 DNA reads TGTGCCAGCAACCGGCGGGGGGATCAGCCCCAGCATTTT. Amino acids: CASNRRGDQPQHF.

V usage is TRBV6-1 and J usage is TRBJ1-2; no clear D. Germline CDR1 MNHNS, CDR2 SASEGT. This CDR3 has 14 amino acids. Deletions cut 4 bases from V and 3 bases from J, with 12 bases between. The CDR3 here is CASSVSGGHYGYTF. For the CDR3, the DNA is TGTGCCAGCAGTGTTTCGGGAGGCCACTATGGCTACACCTTC.

V and J are TRBV7-3 and TRBJ2-6, with TRBD1 matching 11 bases. The CDR3 totals 19 residues. Per germline, CDR1 SGHTA and CDR2 FQGTGA. The J segment lost 2 bases and the V segment lost 5 bases, leaving 11 bases of the junction unmatched. CDR3 in DNA: TGTGCCAGCAGCCCACGGACAGGGGGCGCTTCTCCTGGGGCCAACGTCCTGACTTTC. Amino acids: CASSPRTGGASPGANVLTF. Complete variable domain (other parts from reference TRBV7-3 and TRBJ2-6): GAGVSQTPSNKVTEKGKYVELRCDPISGHTALYWYRQSLGQGPEFLIYFQGTGAADDSGLPNDRFFAVRPEGSVSTLKIQRTERGDSAVYLCASSPRTGGASPGANVLTFGAGSRLTVL.